What follows are 23 T cell receptor beta chains derived from one specimen sequenced in a study of early T cells in non-severe SARS-CoV-2 infection (dated by TCRdb to the early 2020s). The library was obtained by 5' RACE. The sequencer was a NextSeq 500. In-frame beta chains were kept once TCRdb had trimmed the public reads at Q25 with fastp and called clones with MiXCR. Every entry covers one CDR3 protein and lists the most common genes and DNA from its rows. In this sample the table shows 20,000 to 25,000 distinct CDR3 sequences, approximately 4.4% of which occur a single time. The ten largest clones take up approximately 6.6% of the sample. Material: whole blood. The receptors were gathered from an adult who was a healthcare worker with PCR-confirmed SARS-CoV-2 infection or an uninfected control (not recorded which).

This clonotype was recorded many times. The chain combines TRBV3-1 with TRBJ2-7; 12 bases line up with TRBD2. The V segment lost 3 bases and the J segment 7 bases; nucleotides outside the gene matches: 7. Germline V gene sequence: CDR1 LGHDT, CDR2 YNNKEL (reference sequence). The CDR3 sequence is 15 residues long. This CDR3 is CASSHQTSGRWEQYF. The DNA of the CDR3 is TGTGCCAGCAGCCATCAGACTAGCGGGAGATGGGAGCAGTACTTC.

The chain has TRBV7-2 and TRBJ1-5; 8 bases match TRBD1. Trimming took 1 base from V and 10 from J; bases not matched to a gene: 6. The V gene's germline CDR1 is SGHTA and CDR2 FQGNSA. CDR3 length equals 14 residues. CDR3 amino acids: CASSLGQGNLPQHF. The CDR3 region has the DNA TGTGCCAGCAGCTTAGGACAGGGGAACTTACCCCAGCATTTT.

This clonotype showed up many times. The rearrangement uses TRBV20-1 and TRBJ1-1, with TRBD1 matching over 9 bases. The CDR3 has 14 residues. With 2 bases clipped from V and 5 bases from J, the junction kept 6 bases outside the gene matches. Germline-derived CDR1 and CDR2 are DFQATT and SNEGSKA (reference sequence). The CDR3 DNA is TGCAGTGCTAGATGGGAGACAGGGGGTACTGAAGCTTTCTTT. It encodes CSARWETGGTEAFF.

This clonotype appeared many times. The chain has TRBV6-6 and TRBJ2-1; TRBD2 matches at 7 bases. Germline CDR1 and CDR2: MNHNY and SVGAGI (reference sequence). The CDR3 is made up of 15 amino acids. The junction had 11 bases not matched to a gene; V was cut back by 5 bases and J by 7 bases. CDR3 sequence: CASSQLALRRNEQFF. The CDR3 DNA is TGTGCCAGCAGTCAACTAGCGCTGCGGAGGAATGAGCAGTTCTTC.

In its sample, this clonotype was seen many times. The chain couples TRBV3-1 to TRBJ2-7, with no clear D. Germline V gene sequence: CDR1 LGHDT, CDR2 YNNKEL (reference sequence). CDR3 length equals 13 residues. V was cut by 0 bases and J by 4 bases, with 7 bases left in between. CDR3 coding DNA: TGTGCCAGCAGCCAAGACGGTGCGTACGAGCAGTACTTC. Translated, it gives CASSQDGAYEQYF.

This clonotype has more than one count but fewer than ten. V is TRBV11-2 and J is TRBJ2-1; 9 bases are a match to TRBD2. CDR1 and CDR2 from the germline V gene are SGHAT and FQNNGV. The CDR3 runs to 17 residues. V shed 1 base, J shed 8 bases, and the junction held 12 bases outside the gene matches. CDR3 loop: CASSLGSRTSVFDEQFF. In nucleotides, the CDR3 is TGTGCCAGCAGCTTAGGCTCCCGGACTAGCGTTTTTGATGAGCAGTTCTTC.

The V gene is TRBV20-1, the J gene TRBJ2-2; D is perhaps TRBD1 (6 bases). The CDR3 consists of 11 residues. Germline assignment: CDR1 DFQATT and CDR2 SNEGSKA (reference sequence). Trimming left V 7 bases short and J 5 bases short, with 8 bases between. The CDR3 spells CSVTGTGELFF. CDR3 nucleotide sequence: TGCAGTGTTACAGGGACCGGGGAGCTGTTTTTT.

The chain uses TRBV12-3 or TRBV12-4 and TRBJ1-1; no reliable D call. Trimming removed 8 bases from V and 1 base from J, with 11 bases in between. The CDR3 extends over 13 amino acids. The CDR3 sequence: CASGHTSNTEAFF. CDR3 bases: TGTGCCAGCGGGCACACATCGAACACTGAAGCTTTCTTT.

This clonotype was detected ten times or more. The rearrangement links TRBV4-1 to TRBJ2-7; 7 bases map to TRBD1. With V trimmed by 4 bases and J by 3 bases, 6 bases remained unmatched. Germline V CDR1 and CDR2: MGHRA, YSYEKL. The CDR3 runs 14 residues. This CDR3 reads CASSLQDRSYEQYF. The CDR3 nucleotides read TGCGCCAGCAGCCTCCAGGACAGGAGCTACGAGCAGTACTTC.

There are a few counts of this clonotype. V is TRBV2 and J is TRBJ1-1, with 7 positions matching TRBD1. Trimming removed 6 bases from V and 6 bases from J; junction bases left unmatched: 7. CDR1 SNHLY and CDR2 FYNNEI come from the germline V gene. The CDR3 consists of 13 residues. CDR3 sequence reads: CASSGRQGAEAFF. CDR3 coding DNA: TGTGCCAGCAGCGGCCGACAGGGAGCTGAAGCTTTCTTT.

This clonotype was counted many times. The CDR3 is CASRVQGSNTGELFF. The CDR3 DNA reads TGTGCCAGCAGAGTACAGGGCTCGAACACCGGGGAGCTGTTTTTT. The V call is TRBV12-3 or TRBV12-4, the J call TRBJ2-2; D is perhaps TRBD1 (6 bases). This CDR3 spans 15 amino acids. V lost 6 bases, J lost 0 bases, and 11 bases lay in between.

At least ten counts were recorded for this clonotype. The rearrangement uses TRBV5-1 and TRBJ1-1, with a possible D match to TRBD1 (5 bases). Germline loops: CDR1 SGHRS, CDR2 YFSETQ. Trimming stripped 0 bases from V and 0 bases from J, with 9 bases between. CDR3 length equals 15 residues. The CDR3 here is CASSLVQGLNTEAFF. CDR3 sequence (DNA): TGCGCCAGCAGCTTGGTGCAGGGCCTGAACACTGAAGCTTTCTTT.

This clonotype was seen repeatedly, ten times or more. V is TRBV7-7 and J is TRBJ2-1, with 7 bases identical to TRBD2. Germline V lookup: CDR1 SSHAT, CDR2 FNYEAQ (reference sequence). Germline trimming cut 4 bases from V and 1 base from J; bases unmatched to any gene: 7. This CDR3 is built from 16 residues. The CDR3 DNA is TGTGCCAGCAGCTCCGGCGGGGGATCTTCCTACAATGAGCAGTTCTTC. As protein: CASSSGGGSSYNEQFF.

This clonotype was seen repeatedly, ten times or more. The chain uses TRBV19 and TRBJ1-2, with 8 bases fitting TRBD1. This CDR3 region has 14 residues. CDR1 and CDR2 (germline): LNHDA, SQIVND (reference sequence). V gave up 6 bases and J gave up 4 bases; unmatched junction bases: 7. The CDR3 coding sequence is TGTGCCAGTAGGACAGGGGCGAGTCTCTATGGCTACACCTTC. Its translation is CASRTGASLYGYTF.

This clonotype appeared many times. The CDR3 spells CASSYRQGWEAFF. In nucleotides, the CDR3 is TGTGCCAGCAGTTACCGACAGGGATGGGAAGCTTTCTTT. The chain uses TRBV6-5 and TRBJ1-1; 7 nucleotides align to TRBD1. This CDR3 comprises 13 residues. J was trimmed by 8 bases and V by 2 bases; bases with no gene match: 5. Germline CDR1 reads MNHEY; CDR2 reads SVGAGI.

This chain joins TRBV6-1 and TRBJ2-4, with 11 bases fitting TRBD2. The CDR3 spans 19 residues. Germline V gives CDR1 MNHNS, CDR2 SASEGT. Losses at the gene ends were 8 bases for V and 3 bases for J; bases not matched to a gene: 18. CDR3 sequence (DNA): TGTGCCAGCGGTCAGATAGTAGCGGGGGGGAAGGCCATCAAAAACATTCAGTACTTC. This translates into CASGQIVAGGKAIKNIQYF.

This clonotype was recorded a few times. The V and J genes are TRBV5-1 and TRBJ1-2; perhaps TRBD1 as D (6 bases). The V gene's germline CDR1 is SGHRS and CDR2 YFSETQ. V was shortened by 4 bases and J by 3 bases, with 13 bases between the two germline ends. This CDR3 is 14 amino acids long. The CDR3 DNA is TGCGCCAGCAGCACAGGACAGACTTACTATGGCTACACCTTC. It yields the protein CASSTGQTYYGYTF.

This clonotype was seen repeatedly, ten times or more. The gene calls are TRBV5-1 and TRBJ2-5; TRBD1 aligns across 8 bases. CDR3 length: 15 amino acids. Germline CDR1 reads SGHRS; CDR2 reads YFSETQ. Germline trimming cut 3 bases from V and 3 bases from J; bases unmatched to any gene: 7. The CDR3 bases are TGCGCCAGCAGCTCCACCGGGACAGGAGAAGAGACCCAGTACTTC. Its protein product is CASSSTGTGEETQYF. Variable domain in full (rest from reference TRBV5-1 and TRBJ2-5): KAGVTQTPRYLIKTRGQQVTLSCSPISGHRSVSWYQQTPGQGLQFLFEYFSETQRNKGNFPGRFSGRQFSNSRSEMNVSTLELGDSALYLCASSSTGTGEETQYFGPGTRLLVL.

This clonotype occurred many times. The chain combines TRBV29-1 with TRBJ1-1; no reliable D call. The CDR3 is 12 residues long. Per germline, CDR1 SQVTM and CDR2 ANQGSEA. V was trimmed by 5 bases and J by 3 bases, leaving 10 bases between them. CDR3 loop: CSVRTGYTEAFF. For the CDR3, the DNA is TGCAGCGTTCGCACGGGGTACACTGAAGCTTTCTTT. Full variable domain (outside the CDR3, taken from reference TRBV29-1 and TRBJ1-1): SAVISQKPSRDICQRGTSLTIQCQVDSQVTMMFWYRQQPGQSLTLIATANQGSEATYESGFVIDKFPISRPNLTFSTLTVSNMSPEDSSIYLCSVRTGYTEAFFGQGTRLTVV.

To note about this clonotype: The junction differs from germline at one of its ends, possibly a read error. The chain has TRBV2 and TRBJ1-3; the D gene is possibly TRBD1 (5 bases). The CDR3 is 9 amino acids. Germline V lookup: CDR1 SNHLY, CDR2 FYNNEI. The CDR3 loop reads CASSGAGDF. CDR3 bases: TGTGCCAGCAGCGGGGCAGGAGATTTT.

This clonotype was seen ten or more times. V usage is TRBV6-5 and J usage is TRBJ1-1; the D gene is possibly TRBD1 (5 bases). Trimming removed 8 bases at V and 1 base at J, with 14 bases between. Germline CDR1 MNHEY, CDR2 SVGAGI. The CDR3 extends over 14 amino acids. The CDR3 nucleotides are TGTGCCAGCCTGCCGTGGGACGGGAACACTGAAGCTTTCTTT. This sequence encodes CASLPWDGNTEAFF.

A remark on this clonotype: A much bigger clone sits one base away, suggesting this may be a read error. This rearrangement joins TRBV7-2 to TRBJ1-6, with D possibly TRBD1 on 5 matching bases. Germline CDR1 is SGHTA and CDR2 is FQGNSA. V lost 3 bases and J 7 bases, leaving 10 bases between the germline ends. The CDR3 runs 14 residues. The CDR3 loop reads CASSLGRTNSPLHF. DNA for the CDR3: TGTGCCAGCAGCTTGGGGAGGACAAATTCACCCCTCCACTTT.

Only a few counts were recorded for this clonotype. The chain combines TRBV5-1 with TRBJ1-1; 7 bases fit TRBD1. Trimming cost V 3 bases and J 0 bases; bases outside gene matches: 2. CDR1 SGHRS and CDR2 YFSETQ come from the germline V gene. This CDR3 is built from 14 residues. In nucleotides, the CDR3 is TGCGCCAGCAGCTCCAGGGGGATGAACACTGAAGCTTTCTTT. It codes for CASSSRGMNTEAFF.